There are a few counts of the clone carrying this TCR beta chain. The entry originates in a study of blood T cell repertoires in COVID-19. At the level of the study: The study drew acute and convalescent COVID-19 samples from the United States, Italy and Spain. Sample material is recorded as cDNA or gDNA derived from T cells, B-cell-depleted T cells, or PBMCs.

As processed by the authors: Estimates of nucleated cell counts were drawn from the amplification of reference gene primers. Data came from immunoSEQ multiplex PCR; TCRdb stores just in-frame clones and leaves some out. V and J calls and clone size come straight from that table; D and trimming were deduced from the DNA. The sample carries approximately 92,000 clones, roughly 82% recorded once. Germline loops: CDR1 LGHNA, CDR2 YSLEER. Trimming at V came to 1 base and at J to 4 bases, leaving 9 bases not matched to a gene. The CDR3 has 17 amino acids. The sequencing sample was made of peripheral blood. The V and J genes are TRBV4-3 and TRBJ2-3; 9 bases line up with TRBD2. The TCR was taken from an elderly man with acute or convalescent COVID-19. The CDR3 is CASSQASGGGASDTQYF. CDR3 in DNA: TGCGCCAGCAGCCAAGCCTCGGGCGGGGGGGCCTCAGATACGCAGTATTTT.